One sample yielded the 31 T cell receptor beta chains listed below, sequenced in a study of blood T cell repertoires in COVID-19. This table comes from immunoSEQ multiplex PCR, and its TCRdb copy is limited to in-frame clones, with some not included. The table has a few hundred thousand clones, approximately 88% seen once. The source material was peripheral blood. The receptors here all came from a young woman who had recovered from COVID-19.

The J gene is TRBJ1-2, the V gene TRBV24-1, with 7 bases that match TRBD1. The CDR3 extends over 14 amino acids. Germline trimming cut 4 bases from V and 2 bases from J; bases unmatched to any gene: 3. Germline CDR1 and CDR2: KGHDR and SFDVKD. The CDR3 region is CATSDPTGNYGYTF. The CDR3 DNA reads TGTGCCACCAGTGACCCGACAGGGAACTATGGCTACACCTTC.

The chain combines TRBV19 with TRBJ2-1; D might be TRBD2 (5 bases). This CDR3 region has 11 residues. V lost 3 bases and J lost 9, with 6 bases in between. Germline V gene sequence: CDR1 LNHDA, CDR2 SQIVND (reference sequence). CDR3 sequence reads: CASSIRGEQFF. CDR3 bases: TGTGCCAGTAGTATCCGGGGTGAGCAGTTCTTC.

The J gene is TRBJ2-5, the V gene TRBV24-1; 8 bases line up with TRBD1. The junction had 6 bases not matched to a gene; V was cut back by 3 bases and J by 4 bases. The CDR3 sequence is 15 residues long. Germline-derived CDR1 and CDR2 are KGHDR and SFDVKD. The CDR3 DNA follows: TGTGCCACCAGTGATACCGGGACAGGCGGAGAGACCCAGTACTTC. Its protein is CATSDTGTGGETQYF.

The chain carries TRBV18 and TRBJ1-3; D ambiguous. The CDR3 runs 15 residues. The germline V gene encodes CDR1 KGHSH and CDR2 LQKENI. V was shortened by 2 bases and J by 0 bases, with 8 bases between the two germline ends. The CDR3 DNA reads TGTGCCAGCTCACCAAAGACTTACTCTGGAAACACCATATATTTT. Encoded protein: CASSPKTYSGNTIYF.

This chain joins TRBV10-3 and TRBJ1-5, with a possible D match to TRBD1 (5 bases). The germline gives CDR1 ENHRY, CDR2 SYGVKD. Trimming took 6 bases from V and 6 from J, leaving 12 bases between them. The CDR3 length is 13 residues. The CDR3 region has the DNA TGTGCCATCAGGGGGGAGGCCGGTCAGCCCCAGCATTTT. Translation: CAIRGEAGQPQHF.

This CDR3 is CASSYSRGTLTDTQYF. The DNA for the CDR3 is TGTGCCAGCAGTTACTCGCGGGGGACCCTCACAGATACGCAGTATTTT. The chain carries TRBV6-5 and TRBJ2-3, with TRBD2 matching over 7 bases. Germline CDR1 is MNHEY and CDR2 is SVGAGI. This CDR3 is built from 16 residues. Trimming cost V 0 bases and J 2 bases; bases outside gene matches: 5.

CDR3 DNA: TGTGCCATCCGCGACTCCTATAATTCACCCCTCCACTTT. Its protein is CAIRDSYNSPLHF. This sequence joins TRBV10-3 and TRBJ1-6; D not certain. V gave up 8 bases and J gave up 0 bases, with 5 bases separating them. Germline CDR1 is ENHRY and CDR2 is SYGVKD. The CDR3 has 13 residues.

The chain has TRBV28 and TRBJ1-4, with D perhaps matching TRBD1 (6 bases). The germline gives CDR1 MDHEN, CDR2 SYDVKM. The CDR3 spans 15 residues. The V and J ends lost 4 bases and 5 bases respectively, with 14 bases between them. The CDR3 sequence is CASSSPGGANEKLFF. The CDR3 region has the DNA TGTGCCAGCAGTTCCCCTGGGGGGGCGAATGAAAAACTGTTTTTT. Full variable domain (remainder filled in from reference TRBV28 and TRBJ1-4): DVKVTQSSRYLVKRTGEKVFLECVQDMDHENMFWYRQDPGLGLRLIYFSYDVKMKEKGDIPEGYSVSREKKERFSLILESASTNQTSMYLCASSSPGGANEKLFFGSGTQLSVL.

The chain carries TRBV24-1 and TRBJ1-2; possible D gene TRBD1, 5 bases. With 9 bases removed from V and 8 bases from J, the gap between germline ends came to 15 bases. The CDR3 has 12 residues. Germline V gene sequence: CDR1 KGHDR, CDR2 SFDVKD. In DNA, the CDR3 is TGTGCCACCTCCGGCAGGAGGGGAGGCTACACCTTC. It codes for CATSGRRGGYTF.

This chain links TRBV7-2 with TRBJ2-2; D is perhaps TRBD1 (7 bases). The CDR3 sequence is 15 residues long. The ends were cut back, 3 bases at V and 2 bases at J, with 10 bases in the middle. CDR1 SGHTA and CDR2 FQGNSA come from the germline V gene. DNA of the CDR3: TGTGCCAGCAGCTTCAGGGGGACTAACACCGGGGAGCTGTTTTTT. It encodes CASSFRGTNTGELFF. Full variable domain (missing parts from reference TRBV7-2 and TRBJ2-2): GAGVSQSPSNKVTEKGKDVELRCDPISGHTALYWYRQSLGQGLEFLIYFQGNSAPDKSGLPSDRFSAERTGGSVSTLTIQRTQQEDSAVYLCASSFRGTNTGELFFGEGSRLTVL.

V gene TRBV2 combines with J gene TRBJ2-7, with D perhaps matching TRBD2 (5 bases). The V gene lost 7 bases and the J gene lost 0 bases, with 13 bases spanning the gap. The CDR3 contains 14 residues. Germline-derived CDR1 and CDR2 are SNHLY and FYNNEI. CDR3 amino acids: CASMRAASSYEQYF. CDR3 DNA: TGTGCCAGCATGAGGGCAGCTAGCTCCTACGAGCAGTACTTC.

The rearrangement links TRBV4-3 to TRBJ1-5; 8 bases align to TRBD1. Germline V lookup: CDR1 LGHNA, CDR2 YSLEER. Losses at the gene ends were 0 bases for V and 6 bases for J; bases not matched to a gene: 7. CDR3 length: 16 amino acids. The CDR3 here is CASSQEGQGAGQPQHF. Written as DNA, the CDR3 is TGCGCCAGCAGCCAAGAAGGGCAGGGGGCCGGTCAGCCCCAGCATTTT.

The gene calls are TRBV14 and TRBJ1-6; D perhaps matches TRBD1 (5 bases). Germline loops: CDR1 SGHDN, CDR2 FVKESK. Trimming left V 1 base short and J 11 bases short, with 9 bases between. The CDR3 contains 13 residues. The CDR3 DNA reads TGTGCCAGCAGCCAAGGGGCAGGGACACCCCTCCACTTT. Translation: CASSQGAGTPLHF.

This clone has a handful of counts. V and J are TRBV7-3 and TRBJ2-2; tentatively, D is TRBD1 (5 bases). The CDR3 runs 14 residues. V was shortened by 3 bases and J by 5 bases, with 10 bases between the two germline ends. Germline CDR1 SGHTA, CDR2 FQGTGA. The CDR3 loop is CASSLVGATGELFF. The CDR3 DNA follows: TGTGCCAGCAGCTTGGTTGGGGCAACCGGGGAGCTGTTTTTT.

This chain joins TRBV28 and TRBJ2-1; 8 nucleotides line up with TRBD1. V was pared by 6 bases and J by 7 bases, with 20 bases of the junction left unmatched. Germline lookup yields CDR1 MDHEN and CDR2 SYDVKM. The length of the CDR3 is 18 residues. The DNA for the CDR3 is TGTGCCAGCAGCACCCTCCTCCGTGAGCGAGACAGGGGTAATGAGCAGTTCTTC. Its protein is CASSTLLRERDRGNEQFF.

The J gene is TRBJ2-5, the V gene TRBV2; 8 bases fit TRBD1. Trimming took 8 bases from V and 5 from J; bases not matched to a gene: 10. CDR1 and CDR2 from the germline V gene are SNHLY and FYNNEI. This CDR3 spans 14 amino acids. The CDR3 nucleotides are TGTGCCAGCGACGCTGGACAGGGCACGGAGACCCAGTACTTC. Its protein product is CASDAGQGTETQYF.

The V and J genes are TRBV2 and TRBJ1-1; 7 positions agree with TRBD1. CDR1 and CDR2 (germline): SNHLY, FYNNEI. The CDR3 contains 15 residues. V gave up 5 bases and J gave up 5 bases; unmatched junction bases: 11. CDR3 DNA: TGTGCCAGCAGTCCGCAAGGGGGCGTAGATACTGAAGCTTTCTTT. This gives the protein CASSPQGGVDTEAFF.

CDR3 sequence: CASSPGQGANYGYTF. CDR3 sequence (DNA): TGTGCCAGCAGTCCGGGACAGGGGGCTAACTATGGCTACACCTTC. V usage is TRBV6-5 and J usage is TRBJ1-2, with 11 bases that match TRBD1. In germline, CDR1 is MNHEY, CDR2 SVGAGI. V was clipped by 5 bases and J by 0 bases; unmatched bases: 2. The CDR3 is 15 amino acids.

The CDR3 here is CASSPDMGQIYSNQPQHF. CDR3 nucleotides: TGTGCCAGCTCACCGGACATGGGACAGATTTATAGCAATCAGCCCCAGCATTTT. This chain uses TRBV18 with TRBJ1-5; 7 bases are a match to TRBD1. The CDR3 runs 18 residues. The germline gives CDR1 KGHSH, CDR2 LQKENI. The trim removed 3 bases at V and 0 bases at J, leaving 11 bases unmatched.

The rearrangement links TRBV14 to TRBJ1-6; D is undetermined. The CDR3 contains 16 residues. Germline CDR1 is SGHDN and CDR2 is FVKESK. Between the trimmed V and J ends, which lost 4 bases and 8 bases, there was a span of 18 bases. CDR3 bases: TGTGCCAGCAGCCCCCTTCCGGGAGCGGGCGATTCACCCCTCCACTTT. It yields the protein CASSPLPGAGDSPLHF.

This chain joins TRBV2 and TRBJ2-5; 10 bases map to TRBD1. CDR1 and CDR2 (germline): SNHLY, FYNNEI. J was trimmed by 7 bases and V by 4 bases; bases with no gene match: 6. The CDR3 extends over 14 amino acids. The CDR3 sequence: CASSGQGAFGTQYF. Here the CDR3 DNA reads TGTGCCAGCAGTGGACAGGGGGCTTTCGGGACCCAGTACTTC.

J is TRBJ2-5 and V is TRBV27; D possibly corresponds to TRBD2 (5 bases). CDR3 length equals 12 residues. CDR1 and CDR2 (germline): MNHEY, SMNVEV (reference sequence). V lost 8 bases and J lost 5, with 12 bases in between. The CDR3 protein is CASCRTGETQYF. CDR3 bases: TGTGCCAGCTGTCGAACGGGGGAGACCCAGTACTTC.

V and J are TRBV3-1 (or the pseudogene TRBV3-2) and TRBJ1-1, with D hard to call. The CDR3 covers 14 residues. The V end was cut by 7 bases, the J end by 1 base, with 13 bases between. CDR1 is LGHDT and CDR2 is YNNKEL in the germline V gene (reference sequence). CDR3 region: CASTMIAENTEAFF. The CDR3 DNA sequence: TGTGCCAGCACAATGATAGCTGAGAACACTGAAGCTTTCTTT.

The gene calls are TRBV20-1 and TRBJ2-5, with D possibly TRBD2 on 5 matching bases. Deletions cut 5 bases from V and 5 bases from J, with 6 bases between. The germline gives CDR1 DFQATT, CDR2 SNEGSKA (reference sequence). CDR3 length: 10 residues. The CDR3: CSAWRETQYF. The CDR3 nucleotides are TGCAGTGCTTGGAGGGAGACCCAGTACTTC.

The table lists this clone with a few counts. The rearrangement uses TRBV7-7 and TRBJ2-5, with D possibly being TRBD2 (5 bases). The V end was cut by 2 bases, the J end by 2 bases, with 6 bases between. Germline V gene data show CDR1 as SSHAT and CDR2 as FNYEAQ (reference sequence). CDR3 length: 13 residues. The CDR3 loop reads CASSLREQETQYF. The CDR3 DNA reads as TGTGCCAGCAGCTTAAGGGAGCAAGAGACCCAGTACTTC.

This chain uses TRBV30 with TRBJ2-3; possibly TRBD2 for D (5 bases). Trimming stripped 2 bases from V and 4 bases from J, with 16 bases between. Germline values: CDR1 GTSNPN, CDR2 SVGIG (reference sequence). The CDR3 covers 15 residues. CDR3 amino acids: CAWSTTASSPDTQYF. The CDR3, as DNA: TGTGCCTGGAGTACGACGGCTAGCTCCCCAGATACGCAGTATTTT.

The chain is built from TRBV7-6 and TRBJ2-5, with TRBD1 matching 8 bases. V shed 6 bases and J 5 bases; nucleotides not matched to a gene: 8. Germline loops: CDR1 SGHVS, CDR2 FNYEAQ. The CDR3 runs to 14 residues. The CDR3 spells CASSSDRVRETQYF. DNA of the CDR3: TGTGCCAGCAGTTCGGACAGGGTTCGGGAGACCCAGTACTTC.

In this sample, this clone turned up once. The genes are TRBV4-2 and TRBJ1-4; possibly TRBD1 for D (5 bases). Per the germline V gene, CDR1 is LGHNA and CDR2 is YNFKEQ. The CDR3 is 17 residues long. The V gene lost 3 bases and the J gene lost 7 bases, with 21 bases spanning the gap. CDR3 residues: CASSHSQGSEKGEKLFF. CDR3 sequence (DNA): TGTGCCAGCAGCCACAGCCAGGGCAGCGAAAAGGGTGAAAAACTGTTTTTT.

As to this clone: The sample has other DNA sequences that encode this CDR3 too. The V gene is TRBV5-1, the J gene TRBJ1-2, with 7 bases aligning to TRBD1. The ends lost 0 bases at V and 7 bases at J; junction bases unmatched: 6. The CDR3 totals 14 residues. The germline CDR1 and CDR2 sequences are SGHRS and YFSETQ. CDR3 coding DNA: TGCGCCAGCAGCTTGGTGTCAGGGGGTAGTGGCTACACCTTC. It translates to CASSLVSGGSGYTF.

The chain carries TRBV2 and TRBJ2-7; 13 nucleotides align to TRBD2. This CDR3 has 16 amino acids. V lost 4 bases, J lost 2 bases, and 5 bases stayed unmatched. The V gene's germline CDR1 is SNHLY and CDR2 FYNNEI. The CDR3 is CASSGLAGGRAYEQYF. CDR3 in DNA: TGTGCCAGCAGTGGACTAGCGGGGGGAAGGGCCTACGAGCAGTACTTC.

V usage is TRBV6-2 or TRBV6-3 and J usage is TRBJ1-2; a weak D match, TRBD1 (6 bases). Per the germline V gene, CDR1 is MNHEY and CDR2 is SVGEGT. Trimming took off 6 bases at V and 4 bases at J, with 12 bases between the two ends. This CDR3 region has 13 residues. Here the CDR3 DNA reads TGTGCCAGCAGCCTACAGGGTAGCTATGGCTACACCTTC. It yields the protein CASSLQGSYGYTF.